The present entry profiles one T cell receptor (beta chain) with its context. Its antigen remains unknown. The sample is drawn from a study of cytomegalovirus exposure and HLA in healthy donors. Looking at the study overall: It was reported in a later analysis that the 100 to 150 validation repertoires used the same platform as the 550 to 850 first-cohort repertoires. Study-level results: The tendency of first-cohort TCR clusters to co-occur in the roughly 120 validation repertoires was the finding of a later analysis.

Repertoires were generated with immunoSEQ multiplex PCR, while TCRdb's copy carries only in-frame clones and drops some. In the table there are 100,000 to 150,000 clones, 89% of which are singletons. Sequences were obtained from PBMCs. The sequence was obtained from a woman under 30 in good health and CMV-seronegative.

CDR3 in DNA: TGCGCCAGCAGCGGGACAGGGAGGGATACGCAGTATTTT. Translation gives CASSGTGRDTQYF. The chain has TRBV5-1 and TRBJ2-3; TRBD1 matches at 9 bases. V shed 4 bases and J 6 bases; nucleotides not matched to a gene: 3. The CDR3 has 13 residues. Germline V lookup: CDR1 SGHRS, CDR2 YFSETQ.